This T cell receptor (beta chain) was documented in a study of blood T cell repertoires in COVID-19. Data came from immunoSEQ multiplex PCR; TCRdb stores just in-frame clones and leaves some out. This table holds about 300,000 clones, 86% found once. The V segment lost 7 bases and the J segment 3 bases; nucleotides outside the gene matches: 6. CDR1 is LNHDA, CDR2 SQIVND, per germline (reference sequence). The CDR3 has 14 residues. The V call is TRBV19, the J call TRBJ1-5; the match to TRBD1 covers 7 bases. The sequenced material came from PBMCs or T cells enriched from blood (not recorded which). This receptor was obtained from a young man who had recovered from COVID-19. CDR3 amino acids: CASTYRGDNQPQHF. The CDR3 nucleotides read TGTGCCAGTACCTACAGGGGAGACAATCAGCCCCAGCATTTT.